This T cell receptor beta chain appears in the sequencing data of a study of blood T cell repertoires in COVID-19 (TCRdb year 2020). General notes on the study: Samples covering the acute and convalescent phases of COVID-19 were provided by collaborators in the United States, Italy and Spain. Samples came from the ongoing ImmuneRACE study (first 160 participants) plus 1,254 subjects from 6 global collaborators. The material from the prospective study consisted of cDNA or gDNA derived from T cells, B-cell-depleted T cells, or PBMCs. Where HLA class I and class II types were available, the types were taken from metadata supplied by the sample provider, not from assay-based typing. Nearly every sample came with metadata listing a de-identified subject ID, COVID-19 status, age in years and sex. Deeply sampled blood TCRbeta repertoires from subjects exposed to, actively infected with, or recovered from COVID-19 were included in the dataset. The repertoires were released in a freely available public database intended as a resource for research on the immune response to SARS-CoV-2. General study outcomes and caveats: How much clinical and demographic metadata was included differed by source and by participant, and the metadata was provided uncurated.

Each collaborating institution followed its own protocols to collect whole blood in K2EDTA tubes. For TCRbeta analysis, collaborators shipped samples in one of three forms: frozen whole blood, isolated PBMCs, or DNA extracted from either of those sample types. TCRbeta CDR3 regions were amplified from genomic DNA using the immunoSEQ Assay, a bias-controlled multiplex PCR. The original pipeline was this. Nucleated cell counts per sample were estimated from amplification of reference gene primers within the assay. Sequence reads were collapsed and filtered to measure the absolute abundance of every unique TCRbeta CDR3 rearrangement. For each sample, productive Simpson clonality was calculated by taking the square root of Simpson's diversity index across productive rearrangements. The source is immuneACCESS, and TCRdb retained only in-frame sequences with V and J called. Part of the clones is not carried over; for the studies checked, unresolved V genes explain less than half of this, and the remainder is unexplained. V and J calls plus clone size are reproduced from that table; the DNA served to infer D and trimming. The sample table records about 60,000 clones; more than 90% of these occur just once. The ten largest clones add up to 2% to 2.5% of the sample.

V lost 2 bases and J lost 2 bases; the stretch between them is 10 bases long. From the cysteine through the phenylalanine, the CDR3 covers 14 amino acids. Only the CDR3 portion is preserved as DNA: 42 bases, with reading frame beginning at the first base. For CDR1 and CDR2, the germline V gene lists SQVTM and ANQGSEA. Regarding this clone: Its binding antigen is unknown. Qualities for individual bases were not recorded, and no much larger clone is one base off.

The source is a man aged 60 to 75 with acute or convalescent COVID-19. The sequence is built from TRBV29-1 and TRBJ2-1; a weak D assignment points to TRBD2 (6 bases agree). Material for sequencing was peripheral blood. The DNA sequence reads TGCAGCGTTGAACTAGCGTTGACCTACAATGAGCAGTTCTTC. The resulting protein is CSVELALTYNEQFF.